This T cell receptor (beta chain) was sequenced for a study of T-cell memory formation after mild COVID-19. The ends lost 6 bases at V and 7 bases at J; junction bases unmatched: 10. The CDR3 sequence is 15 residues long. This clonotype turned up a few times. Constant-segment primers served in 5'RACE that generated TCR alpha and TCR beta cDNA libraries bearing sample barcodes and UMIs. TCRdb fed the 5' RACE reads into MiXCR, producing one record per CDR3 protein. This sample has 470,000 or so distinct CDR3 sequences, with about 23% found just once. This receptor was taken from an adult woman who had mild COVID-19 (a few samples of this study predate the infection). Cell type and time point are not known. The source material was PBMCs or a T cell subset sorted from them (not recorded which). The V and J genes are TRBV12-3 or TRBV12-4 and TRBJ2-1; 9 bases are a match to TRBD2. CDR3 protein: CASSLYALAGNEQFF. The CDR3 DNA sequence: TGTGCCAGCAGCCTTTATGCGCTAGCGGGGAATGAGCAGTTCTTC.